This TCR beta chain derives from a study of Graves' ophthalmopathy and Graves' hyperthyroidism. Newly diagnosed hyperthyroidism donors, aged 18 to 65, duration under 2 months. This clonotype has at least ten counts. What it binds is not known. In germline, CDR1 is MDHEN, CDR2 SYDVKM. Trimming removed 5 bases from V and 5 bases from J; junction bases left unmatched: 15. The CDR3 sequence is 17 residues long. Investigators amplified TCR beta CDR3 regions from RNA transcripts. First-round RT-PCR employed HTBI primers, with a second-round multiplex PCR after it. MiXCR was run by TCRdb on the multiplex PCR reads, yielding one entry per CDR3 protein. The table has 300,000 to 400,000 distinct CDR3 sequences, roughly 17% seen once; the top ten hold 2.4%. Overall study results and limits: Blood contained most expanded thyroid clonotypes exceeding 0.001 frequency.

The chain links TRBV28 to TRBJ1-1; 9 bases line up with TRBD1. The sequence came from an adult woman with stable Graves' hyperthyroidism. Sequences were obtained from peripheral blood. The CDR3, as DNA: TGTGCCAGCAGTCCTACCCCGGGACAGGGTGGGAATACTGAAGCTTTCTTT. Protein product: CASSPTPGQGGNTEAFF.